The 28 T cell receptor beta chains presented below share a single source sample, sequenced in a study of T-cell memory formation after mild COVID-19. TCRdb reprocessed the 5' RACE reads with MiXCR, giving one entry per CDR3 protein. The sample lists some 300,000 distinct CDR3 sequences, 20% to 25% occurring once. Sequencing input: PBMCs or a T cell subset sorted from them (not recorded which). These receptors were collected from a man between 18 and 35 years old who had mild COVID-19 (a few samples of this study predate the infection). Cell type and time point are not known.

This clonotype was picked up many times. The chain links TRBV7-8 to TRBJ2-1; D call uncertain. The V gene lost 3 bases and the J gene lost 5 bases, with 8 bases spanning the gap. CDR1 SGHVS and CDR2 FQNEAQ come from the germline V gene. The CDR3 is made up of 13 amino acids. The CDR3 spells CASSFRQNNEQFF. In DNA form, the CDR3 reads TGTGCCAGCAGCTTTAGGCAGAACAATGAGCAGTTCTTC. Together with reference TRBV7-8 and TRBJ2-1, the CDR3 gives the full variable domain: GAGVSQSPRYKVAKRGQDVALRCDPISGHVSLFWYQQALGQGPEFLTYFQNEAQLDKSGLPSDRFFAERPEGSVSTLKIQRTQQEDSAVYLCASSFRQNNEQFFGPGTRLTVL.

The rearrangement joins TRBV6-5 to TRBJ2-7; no definite D call. Germline V lookup: CDR1 MNHEY, CDR2 SVGAGI. With 6 bases removed from V and 2 bases from J, the gap between germline ends came to 14 bases. This CDR3 is 14 amino acids long. The CDR3 spells CASRPGRTTYEQYF. For the CDR3, the DNA is TGTGCCAGCAGGCCGGGTCGAACTACCTACGAGCAGTACTTC.

In DNA form, the CDR3 reads TGTGCCAGCAGCTTGGAACTGGACAGACCCTTGGGCTATGGCTACACCTTC. Protein sequence: CASSLELDRPLGYGYTF. The rearrangement links TRBV5-4 to TRBJ1-2, with D perhaps matching TRBD1 (6 bases). The CDR3 is 17 residues long. Trimming took off 0 bases at V and 4 bases at J, with 19 bases between the two ends. Per germline, CDR1 SGHNT and CDR2 YYREEE (reference sequence).

This clonotype was found a few times. V gene TRBV7-3 combines with J gene TRBJ1-1, with D hard to call. CDR3 length: 13 amino acids. Germline assignment: CDR1 SGHTA and CDR2 FQGTGA. V was trimmed by 5 bases and J by 4 bases, leaving 11 bases between them. CDR3 coding DNA: TGTGCCAGCAGCAGTGGGTTTGGCACTGAAGCTTTCTTT. Translation gives CASSSGFGTEAFF.

This clonotype was seen more than once but under ten times. V gene TRBV7-3 combines with J gene TRBJ2-3, with 7 bases that match TRBD2. The CDR3 has 15 amino acids. Germline V gene data show CDR1 as SGHTA and CDR2 as FQGTGA. V dropped 4 bases and J dropped 3; count of bases not matched to a gene: 7. The CDR3 protein is CASSWGSGGTDTQYF. The DNA of the CDR3 is TGTGCCAGCAGCTGGGGCTCCGGGGGGACAGATACGCAGTATTTT.

This sequence joins TRBV12-3 or TRBV12-4 and TRBJ2-3, with TRBD1 as a possible D gene (6 bases). The CDR3 totals 15 residues. Trimming left V 4 bases short and J 3 bases short, with 14 bases between. In nucleotides, the CDR3 is TGTGCCAGCAGTTCCGCCCCTCAGGGGACAGATACGCAGTATTTT. Its protein is CASSSAPQGTDTQYF.

This chain joins TRBV20-1 and TRBJ2-5, with D possibly TRBD2 on 6 matching bases. Germline V gene sequence: CDR1 DFQATT, CDR2 SNEGSKA (reference sequence). V lost 2 bases and J 7 bases, leaving 14 bases between the germline ends. The CDR3 consists of 13 residues. The CDR3 is CSARMAGMRTQYF. CDR3 DNA: TGCAGTGCTAGAATGGCGGGGATGCGGACCCAGTACTTC.

The gene calls are TRBV11-2 and TRBJ2-7, with TRBD2 matching over 8 bases. The CDR3 covers 13 residues. Germline V gives CDR1 SGHAT, CDR2 FQNNGV. The V segment lost 7 bases and the J segment 5 bases; nucleotides outside the gene matches: 7. CDR3 nucleotides: TGTGCCAGCAAACCGGGACTAGTCCACGAGCAGTACTTC. Translation: CASKPGLVHEQYF.

The chain joins TRBV24-1 to TRBJ1-1; D may be TRBD1 (5 bases). Germline loops: CDR1 KGHDR, CDR2 SFDVKD. The CDR3 runs 12 residues. V was shortened by 9 bases and J by 5 bases, with 12 bases between the two germline ends. The CDR3 nucleotides read TGTGCCACCCCCTTCAGGGTTACTGAAGCTTTCTTT. This translates into CATPFRVTEAFF.

The V call is TRBV20-1, the J call TRBJ1-4, with a weak D call TRBD1 (6 bases). Trimming stripped 0 bases from V and 4 bases from J, with 9 bases between. Germline loops: CDR1 DFQATT, CDR2 SNEGSKA (reference sequence). The CDR3 length is 14 residues. CDR3 region: CSAREDRNNEKLFF. In DNA, the CDR3 is TGCAGTGCTAGAGAGGACAGAAATAATGAAAAACTGTTTTTT.

This rearrangement joins TRBV20-1 to TRBJ2-3; TRBD2 matches 9 bases. V shed 1 base and J 2 bases; nucleotides not matched to a gene: 4. Per the germline V gene, CDR1 is DFQATT and CDR2 is SNEGSKA (reference sequence). CDR3 length: 15 amino acids. The CDR3 bases are TGCAGTGCTAGAGGTCCTAGCGGGGCCACAGATACGCAGTATTTT. The encoded protein is CSARGPSGATDTQYF.

The V gene is TRBV7-3, the J gene TRBJ2-1; 8 nucleotides match TRBD2. The CDR3 runs 14 residues. CDR1 is SGHTA, CDR2 FQGTGA, per germline. V trimming: 4 bases; J trimming: 9 bases; junction bases outside the gene matches: 8. The CDR3 loop is CASSSGTRVGEQFF. DNA for the CDR3: TGTGCCAGCAGCTCCGGGACTAGGGTCGGTGAGCAGTTCTTC. The whole variable domain, filled in from reference TRBV7-3 and TRBJ2-1, reads GAGVSQTPSNKVTEKGKYVELRCDPISGHTALYWYRQSLGQGPEFLIYFQGTGAADDSGLPNDRFFAVRPEGSVSTLKIQRTERGDSAVYLCASSSGTRVGEQFFGPGTRLTVL.

The V and J genes are TRBV5-4 and TRBJ2-2, with 9 bases aligning to TRBD1. Germline V CDR1 and CDR2: SGHNT, YYREEE (reference sequence). V lost 4 bases to trimming and J lost 6 bases; unmatched junction nucleotides: 10. This CDR3 contains 16 residues. CDR3 residues: CASSQPSGQGAGELFF. For the CDR3, the DNA is TGTGCCAGCAGCCAACCCTCGGGACAGGGAGCCGGGGAGCTGTTTTTT.

This clonotype was observed a handful of times. The chain carries TRBV11-2 and TRBJ2-5; 7 nucleotides agree with TRBD1. This CDR3 has 14 amino acids. Germline CDR1 SGHAT, CDR2 FQNNGV. V lost 5 bases, J lost 6 bases, and 9 bases stayed unmatched. In nucleotides, the CDR3 is TGTGCCAGCAGCCACTTAAGGGGGCTGAAGACCCAGTACTTC. It is translated as CASSHLRGLKTQYF.

This chain links TRBV20-1 with TRBJ2-1; tentatively, D is TRBD2 (5 bases). V lost 0 bases to trimming and J lost 9 bases, with 9 bases between them. The CDR3 loop spans 12 amino acids. The V gene's germline CDR1 is DFQATT and CDR2 SNEGSKA (reference sequence). The CDR3 coding sequence is TGCAGTGCTAGAGATCTCGGGGTTGAGCAGTTCTTC. This codes for CSARDLGVEQFF.

The genes are TRBV10-3 and TRBJ2-7, with D tentatively TRBD2 (6 bases). Per the germline V gene, CDR1 is ENHRY and CDR2 is SYGVKD. Trimming removed 10 bases at V and 3 bases at J, with 16 bases between. The CDR3 covers 13 residues. CDR3 nucleotide sequence: TGTGCCAGCGGGAAAAGCGAGGTCTACGAGCAGTACTTC. It is translated as CASGKSEVYEQYF.

The genes are TRBV7-8 and TRBJ1-5, with D possibly being TRBD1 (6 bases). Germline values: CDR1 SGHVS, CDR2 FQNEAQ. CDR3 length: 16 amino acids. Trimming pared 5 bases from V and 5 bases from J, leaving 19 bases between. This chain's CDR3 is CASSGNRVISDQPQHF. CDR3 sequence (DNA): TGTGCCAGCAGCGGAAACAGGGTAATCTCGGATCAGCCCCAGCATTTT. Together with reference TRBV7-8 and TRBJ1-5, the CDR3 gives the full variable domain: GAGVSQSPRYKVAKRGQDVALRCDPISGHVSLFWYQQALGQGPEFLTYFQNEAQLDKSGLPSDRFFAERPEGSVSTLKIQRTQQEDSAVYLCASSGNRVISDQPQHFGDGTRLSIL.

This clonotype is a singleton in its sample. The CDR3 DNA reads as TGCGCCAGCAGCCAAGCGCGACCGGGAGACACTGAAGCTTTCTTT. As protein: CASSQARPGDTEAFF. This sequence joins TRBV4-1 and TRBJ1-1; D gene uncertain. Trimming took off 1 base at V and 3 bases at J, with 12 bases between the two ends. Germline V gene data show CDR1 as MGHRA and CDR2 as YSYEKL. The CDR3 length is 15 residues.

The chain carries TRBV5-1 and TRBJ2-1; no clear D gene. CDR1 is SGHRS and CDR2 is YFSETQ in the germline V gene. V was shortened by 4 bases and J by 5 bases, with 10 bases between the two germline ends. This CDR3 region has 13 residues. CDR3 region: CASSRPDDNEQFF. CDR3 sequence (DNA): TGCGCCAGCAGCCGTCCTGACGACAATGAGCAGTTCTTC.

This clonotype was picked up one time. J is TRBJ2-3 and V is TRBV12-3 or TRBV12-4, with TRBD1 identical over 12 bases. V was pared by 6 bases and J by 2 bases, with 6 bases of the junction left unmatched. The CDR3 is 16 residues long. CDR3 bases: TGTGCCAGCAGGCCACGGGACAGGGGGCTCACAGATACGCAGTATTTT. It specifies CASRPRDRGLTDTQYF.

This clonotype came up a few times. The rearrangement uses TRBV6-1 and TRBJ2-3; either TRBD1 or TRBD2 may fit D (5 bases each). Germline V CDR1 and CDR2: MNHNS, SASEGT. The CDR3 totals 14 residues. The V end was cut by 10 bases, the J end by 5 bases, with 19 bases between. The CDR3 DNA sequence: TGTGCCACTACCCAGAGGGACCTAGGAGATACGCAGTATTTT. This encodes CATTQRDLGDTQYF.

The rearrangement joins TRBV27 to TRBJ1-2; D not certain. The V gene's germline CDR1 is MNHEY and CDR2 SMNVEV (reference sequence). The CDR3 extends over 14 amino acids. Trimming took off 6 bases at V and 3 bases at J, with 14 bases between the two ends. CDR3 in amino acids: CASSTDRSYYGYTF. CDR3 nucleotide sequence: TGTGCCAGCAGCACCGATAGGAGCTACTATGGCTACACCTTC.

This clonotype was detected only a few times. V is TRBV7-9 and J is TRBJ1-2; possibly TRBD1 for D (5 bases). Between the trimmed V and J ends, which lost 7 bases and 8 bases, there was a span of 17 bases. The germline V gene has CDR1 SEHNR and CDR2 FQNEAQ (reference sequence). The CDR3 consists of 13 residues. The CDR3 nucleotides are TGTGCCAGCAACGGCTGGGGGGATAGGGGCTACACCTTC. Its protein is CASNGWGDRGYTF.

The chain joins TRBV7-9 to TRBJ1-2; no reliable D call. The CDR3 extends over 16 amino acids. V lost 0 bases and J lost 4, with 15 bases in between. Germline V gene lookup returns CDR1 SEHNR and CDR2 FQNEAQ (reference sequence). DNA of the CDR3: TGTGCCAGCAGCTTAGCGGGTGGGGAGGTGGCCTATGGCTACACCTTC. Its translation: CASSLAGGEVAYGYTF.

This clonotype has only a few counts. The CDR3 reads CSVGQGVTGELFF. The CDR3, as DNA: TGCAGCGTTGGACAGGGGGTCACCGGGGAGCTGTTTTTT. V gene TRBV29-1 combines with J gene TRBJ2-2; TRBD1 agrees at 9 bases. Germline assignment: CDR1 SQVTM and CDR2 ANQGSEA. The CDR3 is 13 residues long. Trimming at V came to 4 bases and at J to 4 bases, leaving 1 base not matched to a gene.

V gene TRBV7-9 combines with J gene TRBJ1-6, with 8 bases lining up with TRBD1. Trimming removed 7 bases from V and 6 bases from J; junction bases left unmatched: 8. Germline V gene lookup returns CDR1 SEHNR and CDR2 FQNEAQ (reference sequence). CDR3 length equals 15 residues. The CDR3 DNA is TGTGCCAGCACCGACGGACAGGGCGGTAATTCACCCCTCCACTTT. This encodes CASTDGQGGNSPLHF.

This clonotype was seen a few times. The V gene is TRBV20-1, the J gene TRBJ2-1; 11 nucleotides agree with TRBD2. The CDR3 loop spans 15 amino acids. Germline V gene sequence: CDR1 DFQATT, CDR2 SNEGSKA (reference sequence). The V gene end was trimmed by 3 bases and the J gene end by 10 bases; junction bases not matched to a gene: 11. The CDR3 DNA sequence: TGCAGTGCTAGGCCGGACCCGGGACTAGCGGTGGAGCAGTTCTTC. Protein: CSARPDPGLAVEQFF.

This chain links TRBV6-6 with TRBJ1-2; possibly TRBD1 for D (6 bases). Germline values: CDR1 MNHNY, CDR2 SVGAGI (reference sequence). The CDR3 loop spans 14 amino acids. V lost 5 bases and J lost 6, with 16 bases in between. The CDR3 protein is CASSRTGFRDGYTF. CDR3 bases: TGTGCCAGCAGTCGTACAGGGTTTCGCGATGGCTACACCTTC.